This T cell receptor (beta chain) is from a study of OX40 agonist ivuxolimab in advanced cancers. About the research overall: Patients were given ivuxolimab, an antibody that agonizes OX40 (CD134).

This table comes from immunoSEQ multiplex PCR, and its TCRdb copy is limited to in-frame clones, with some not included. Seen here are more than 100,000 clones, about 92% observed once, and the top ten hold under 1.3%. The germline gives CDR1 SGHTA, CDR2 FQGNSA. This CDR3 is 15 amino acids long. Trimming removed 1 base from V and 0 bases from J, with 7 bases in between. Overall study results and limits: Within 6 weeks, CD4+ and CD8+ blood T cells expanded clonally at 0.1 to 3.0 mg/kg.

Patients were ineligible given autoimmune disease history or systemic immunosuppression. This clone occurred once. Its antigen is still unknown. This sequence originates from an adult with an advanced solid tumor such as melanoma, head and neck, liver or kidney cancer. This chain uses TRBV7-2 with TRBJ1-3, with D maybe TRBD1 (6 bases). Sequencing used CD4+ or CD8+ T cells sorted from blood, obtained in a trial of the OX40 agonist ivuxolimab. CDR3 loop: CASSLEGGSGNTIYF. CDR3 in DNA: TGTGCCAGCAGCTTAGAAGGGGGCTCTGGAAACACCATATATTTT.